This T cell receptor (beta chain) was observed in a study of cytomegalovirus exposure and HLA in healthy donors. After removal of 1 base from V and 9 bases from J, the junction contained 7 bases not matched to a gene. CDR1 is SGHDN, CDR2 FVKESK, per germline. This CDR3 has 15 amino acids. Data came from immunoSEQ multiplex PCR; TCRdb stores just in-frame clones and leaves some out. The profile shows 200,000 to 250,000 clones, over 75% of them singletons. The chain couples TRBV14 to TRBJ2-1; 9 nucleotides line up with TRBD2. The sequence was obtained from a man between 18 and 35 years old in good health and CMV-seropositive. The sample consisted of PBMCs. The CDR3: CASSQGLAGLSEQFF. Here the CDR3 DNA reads TGTGCCAGCAGCCAAGGCCTAGCGGGATTGTCTGAGCAGTTCTTC.